Each of the 9 T cell receptor beta chains below was sequenced from the same sample in a study of blood T cell repertoires in COVID-19. The assay was immunoSEQ multiplex PCR, and TCRdb's table has in-frame clones only and misses some. Altogether 70,000 or so clones are present, about 83% being singletons, with the ten largest covering roughly 19%. The material sequenced was peripheral blood. Every receptor here comes from a woman older than 75 with acute or convalescent COVID-19.

The sample holds one count of this clone. V gene TRBV30 combines with J gene TRBJ1-6; no firm D call. In germline, CDR1 is GTSNPN, CDR2 SVGIG (reference sequence). The V end was cut by 0 bases, the J end by 9 bases, with 6 bases between. The CDR3 contains 12 residues. DNA of the CDR3: TGTGCCTGGAGTGTACTCTCTTCACCCCTCCACTTT. This sequence encodes CAWSVLSSPLHF.

This rearrangement joins TRBV27 to TRBJ1-2, with 7 bases fitting TRBD1. Germline CDR1 reads MNHEY; CDR2 reads SMNVEV (reference sequence). Trimming took 2 bases from V and 4 from J; bases not matched to a gene: 1. CDR3 length: 13 amino acids. CDR3 residues: CASSLNRGYGYTF. CDR3 coding DNA: TGTGCCAGCAGTTTAAACAGGGGCTATGGCTACACCTTC.

The gene calls are TRBV15 and TRBJ2-5, with 7 bases matching TRBD2. CDR1 and CDR2 (germline): LNHNV, YYDKDF (reference sequence). V lost 8 bases to trimming and J lost 4 bases; unmatched junction nucleotides: 4. The CDR3 runs 12 residues. CDR3 amino acids: CATSGEGETQYF. The CDR3 DNA follows: TGTGCCACCTCGGGGGAGGGAGAGACCCAGTACTTC.

V and J are TRBV11-2 and TRBJ2-1; 10 nucleotides agree with TRBD2. The CDR3 sequence is 17 residues long. In germline, CDR1 is SGHAT, CDR2 FQNNGV. V dropped 1 base and J dropped 2; count of bases not matched to a gene: 5. CDR3 nucleotides: TGTGCCAGCAGCTTAGTTCGCCTAGCGGGGGCCTACAATGAGCAGTTCTTC. Translation gives CASSLVRLAGAYNEQFF.

The V gene is TRBV3-1 (or the pseudogene TRBV3-2), the J gene TRBJ2-5; D perhaps matches TRBD1 (7 bases). Per germline, CDR1 LGHDT and CDR2 YNNKEL (reference sequence). Trimming left V 7 bases short and J 5 bases short, with 20 bases between. The CDR3 sequence is 15 residues long. CDR3 loop: CASTKRVPGGETQYF. The CDR3 DNA follows: TGTGCCAGCACCAAAAGGGTTCCAGGGGGGGAGACCCAGTACTTC.

V usage is TRBV5-1 and J usage is TRBJ1-5; D not certain. V dropped 4 bases and J dropped 11 bases, with 16 bases sitting between them. Germline CDR1 reads SGHRS; CDR2 reads YFSETQ. This CDR3 has 13 residues. The CDR3 region is CASSPGPSSTQHF. Written as DNA, the CDR3 is TGCGCCAGCAGCCCTGGCCCAAGTTCGACCCAGCATTTT.

The chain is built from TRBV18 and TRBJ1-4; D unresolved. The germline V gene encodes CDR1 KGHSH and CDR2 LQKENI. Deletions cut 4 bases from V and 6 bases from J, with 9 bases between. The CDR3 sequence is 13 residues long. DNA for the CDR3: TGTGCCAGCTCACGAGGACTGGATGAAAAACTGTTTTTT. This gives the protein CASSRGLDEKLFF.

V gene TRBV28 combines with J gene TRBJ2-1; D is unresolved. The V gene's germline CDR1 is MDHEN and CDR2 SYDVKM. The CDR3 consists of 12 residues. The ends were cut back, 3 bases at V and 8 bases at J, with 8 bases in the middle. CDR3 sequence (DNA): TGTGCCAGCAGTTTCGGTCACTATGAGCAGTTCTTC. It translates to CASSFGHYEQFF. Combining the CDR3 with reference TRBV28 and TRBJ2-1 gives the whole variable domain DVKVTQSSRYLVKRTGEKVFLECVQDMDHENMFWYRQDPGLGLRLIYFSYDVKMKEKGDIPEGYSVSREKKERFSLILESASTNQTSMYLCASSFGHYEQFFGPGTRLTVL.

The rearrangement links TRBV29-1 to TRBJ1-4; D perhaps matches TRBD1 (5 bases). V was cut by 2 bases and J by 8 bases, with 12 bases left in between. Germline V gives CDR1 SQVTM, CDR2 ANQGSEA. CDR3 length equals 13 residues. The CDR3 DNA reads TGCAGCGTTGAAATTCGGGGGTACGAAAAACTGTTTTTT. Translated: CSVEIRGYEKLFF.